The rows below give T cell receptor beta chains drawn from one sample of a study of naive and memory T cell subsets. One entry per CDR3 protein, called by TCRdb with MiXCR from the UMI-ligation and nested PCR reads. In the table there are 100,000 to 150,000 distinct CDR3 sequences, roughly 36% of which are singletons. Sequences were obtained from central memory CD4+ T cells from blood. The receptors here all came from a human donor in good health. Both conserved end residues are part of each CDR3. Fields, in order: J gene, clone size, D gene, V gene, CDR3 protein, CDR3 DNA. D genes are given only for firm matches. Not every row has a clone size; where given, it reads once, few, many or a size class.

TRBJ1-4 few - TRBV12-3/TRBV12-4 CASSILTRDEKLFF TGTGCCAGCAGTATATTGACACGGGATGAAAAACTGTTTTTT
TRBJ2-2 - - TRBV7-2 CASSSINFSGELFF TGTGCCAGCAGCTCAATTAATTTTTCCGGGGAGCTGTTTTTT
TRBJ1-1 - TRBD1 TRBV11-3 CASSLTRQGRRTEAFF TGTGCCAGCAGCTTGACCCGACAGGGTCGACGGACTGAAGCTTTCTTT
TRBJ2-1 - - TRBV20-1 CSARAIRGAMNEQFF TGCAGTGCTAGAGCTATTCGGGGCGCGATGAATGAGCAGTTCTTC
TRBJ2-7 - TRBD2 TRBV25-1 CASSGMDGGRAPHEQYF TGTGCCAGCAGCGGCATGGATGGCGGGAGGGCCCCCCACGAGCAGTACTTC
TRBJ1-1 - TRBD1 TRBV29-1 CSVTGTVFTNTEAFF TGCAGCGTGACCGGGACAGTTTTTACGAACACTGAAGCTTTCTTT
TRBJ1-5 many - TRBV19 CASSVQGGQPQHF TGTGCCAGTAGTGTACAGGGCGGACAGCCCCAGCATTTT
TRBJ2-3 - - TRBV30 CAWKTADTQYF TGTGCCTGGAAGACAGCAGATACGCAGTATTTT
TRBJ2-1 - - TRBV6-2/TRBV6-3 CASSYDSYNEQFF TGTGCCAGCAGTTACGACTCCTACAATGAGCAGTTCTTC
TRBJ2-7 - TRBD1 TRBV30 CAWSADRGGEQYF TGTGCCTGGAGTGCCGACAGGGGGGGCGAGCAGTACTTC
TRBJ1-6 - - TRBV3-1 CASTGLSYNSPLHF TGTGCCAGCACCGGACTGTCCTATAATTCACCCCTCCACTTT
TRBJ2-5 many - TRBV20-1 CSARDPARVETQYF TGCAGTGCTAGAGATCCGGCACGGGTAGAGACCCAGTACTTC
TRBJ1-4 few TRBD1 TRBV5-6 CASSKRTGGVEKLFF TGTGCCAGCAGCAAACGGACAGGGGGCGTTGAAAAACTGTTTTTT
TRBJ1-4 - - TRBV18 CASSVETNEKLFF TGTGCCAGCTCGGTAGAGACTAATGAAAAACTGTTTTTT
TRBJ1-5 - TRBD1 TRBV2 CASNLRGQSNQPQHF TGTGCCAGCAATTTGAGGGGACAGAGCAATCAGCCCCAGCATTTT
TRBJ1-2 - - TRBV18 CASSPSPTHGEGYTF TGTGCCAGCTCACCAAGTCCGACCCACGGGGAAGGCTACACCTTC
TRBJ1-1 - - TRBV25-1 CASSLRGSTEAFF TGTGCCAGCAGTCTTCGAGGGAGCACTGAAGCTTTCTTT
TRBJ2-7 - - TRBV20-1 CSALEEGGIYEQYF TGCAGTGCTCTTGAAGAAGGCGGAATATACGAGCAGTACTTC
TRBJ1-5 - - TRBV6-2/TRBV6-3 CASSYMADRQPQHF TGTGCCAGCAGTTACATGGCAGATCGGCAGCCCCAGCATTTT
TRBJ2-1 - TRBD2 TRBV6-1 CASRVRLASEQFF TGTGCCAGCAGGGTACGACTAGCGAGTGAGCAGTTCTTC
TRBJ2-3 - - TRBV24-1 CATSDSYFDTQYF TGTGCCACCAGTGATTCTTATTTCGATACGCAGTATTTT
TRBJ2-2 few - TRBV9 CASSRPSRRGTGELFF TGTGCCAGCAGCCGTCCGTCCCGGCGTGGCACCGGGGAGCTGTTTTTT
TRBJ2-1 - TRBD2 TRBV9 CASSSTAGGYTGNEQFF TGTGCCAGCAGCTCTACTGCGGGAGGGTATACTGGGAATGAGCAGTTCTTC
TRBJ1-5 - - TRBV6-5 CASSYSAGSPNQPQHF TGTGCCAGCAGTTACTCAGCGGGCAGCCCCAATCAGCCCCAGCATTTT
TRBJ1-1 few TRBD1 TRBV4-1 CASRGTGMNTEAFF TGCGCCAGCAGGGGGACAGGGATGAACACTGAAGCTTTCTTT
TRBJ1-5 few - TRBV19 CASNRVGGNQPQHF TGTGCCAGTAATCGGGTTGGTGGCAATCAGCCCCAGCATTTT
TRBJ2-7 - - TRBV27 CASSPRVPLYEQYF TGTGCCAGCAGTCCCCGGGTCCCACTCTACGAGCAGTACTTC
TRBJ1-5 - - TRBV18 CASSPSVSNQPQHF TGTGCCAGCTCACCATCGGTTAGCAATCAGCCCCAGCATTTT
TRBJ1-6 few - TRBV5-6 CASSFRPTGNYSPLHF TGTGCCAGCAGCTTCCGCCCAACAGGGAACTATTCACCCCTCCACTTT
TRBJ2-5 few TRBD1 TRBV28 CASKRQGALVTQYF TGTGCCAGCAAACGACAGGGGGCTTTGGTGACCCAGTACTTC
TRBJ2-3 - - TRBV4-1 CASSQVLGGPDTQYF TGCGCCAGCAGCCAAGTCCTAGGGGGGCCAGATACGCAGTATTTT
TRBJ1-1 - - TRBV6-1 CASSNKPYTEAFF TGTGCCAGCAGTAACAAACCGTACACTGAAGCTTTCTTT
TRBJ1-5 once - TRBV4-3 CASSQDWHSNQPQHF TGCGCCAGCAGCCAAGATTGGCATAGCAATCAGCCCCAGCATTTT
TRBJ2-7 few TRBD2 TRBV28 CASSQATSGRAAEEQYF TGTGCCAGCAGTCAAGCGACTAGCGGGAGGGCCGCGGAAGAGCAGTACTTC
TRBJ2-7 few - TRBV6-6 CASSSPGESSYEQYF TGTGCCAGCAGTTCCCCCGGGGAGAGTTCCTACGAGCAGTACTTC
TRBJ1-4 - - TRBV29-1 CSVYTTNEKLFF TGCAGCGTCTACACAACTAATGAAAAACTGTTTTTT
TRBJ2-7 - TRBD1 TRBV19 CASTTRDRSHEQYF TGTGCCAGTACCACCCGGGACAGGTCCCACGAGCAGTACTTC
TRBJ2-1 many - TRBV6-5 CASSTSGLAGGSSYNEQFF -